This T cell receptor beta chain is from a study of metastatic and nonmetastatic thyroid tumors. Whole-study context: Repertoire comparison spanned blood and tumor or nodule tissue of malignant and benign thyroid patients.

Germline loops: CDR1 LGHNA, CDR2 YNFKEQ. Germline trimming cut 0 bases from V and 3 bases from J; bases unmatched to any gene: 9. CDR3 length: 17 amino acids. TCRdb re-analyzed the PCR reads using MiXCR. This sample yields approximately 69,000 clones, of which around 14% are seen a single time; over 6.5% belongs to the top ten. The sample holds many counts of this clone. Thyroid surgery had not been preceded by any treatment in any patient. The chain recombines TRBV4-2 with TRBJ1-2; 8 bases are shared with TRBD1. The sample was blood. The receptor comes from a male donor with papillary thyroid cancer or a benign thyroid nodule (not recorded which). Some clones in this sample may be carry-over from other donors' samples. DNA of the CDR3: TGTGCCAGCAGCCAAGATCGGACAGGGTCGTTCTACTATGGCTACACCTTC. It specifies CASSQDRTGSFYYGYTF.